The T cell receptor (beta chain) under discussion was sequenced for a study of tumor and adjacent non-tumor tissue in lung cancer. With respect to this clonotype: Its antigen remains unidentified. An end of the junction does not agree with germline; a read error may underlie this.

The template was RNA from unsorted bulk tissue. Newly diagnosed lung cancer patients had thoracic surgery in China, August–November 2014, without prior chemotherapy. Study findings and constraints: Higher tumor TCR diversity was associated with shorter survival. Compared with tumor, normal lung showed significantly lower TCR diversity.

The library came from three nested PCR rounds adapted from ARM-PCR protocols. TCRdb passed the multiplex PCR reads through MiXCR, listing each CDR3 protein once. The sample includes approximately 86,000 distinct CDR3 sequences, around 70% of them seen just once. The sequenced sample consisted of lung tumor tissue. The clonotype was recovered from a woman in her 40s with non-small cell lung cancer.

This chain's CDR3 is CVSSPEGTQYF. The DNA for the CDR3 is TGTGTCAGCAGCCCGGAAGGGACCCAGTACTTC. This sequence joins TRBV28 and TRBJ2-5, with D unresolved. The CDR3 length is 11 residues. Germline lookup yields CDR1 MDHEN and CDR2 SYDVKM.